This T cell receptor (beta chain) originates from a study of cytomegalovirus exposure and HLA in healthy donors. Whole-study findings and limits: What TCR beta sequences reportedly achieved was accurate prediction of HLA-A and HLA-B alleles in most subjects. Sequencing had likely introduced a cluster of highly shared sequence variants as an artifact.

The V gene's germline CDR1 is MGHRA and CDR2 YSYEKL. The J segment lost 5 bases and the V segment lost 2 bases, leaving 8 bases of the junction unmatched. This CDR3 spans 16 amino acids. PCR was performed using 60 Vbeta and 13 Jbeta primers. Method: immunoSEQ multiplex PCR; TCRdb's copy keeps in-frame clones and lacks some. The sample carries roughly 250,000 clones, under 90% recorded once. In its sample, this clone was seen once. Its antigen is unidentified. The chain links TRBV4-1 to TRBJ2-3; TRBD2 matches at 9 bases. The TCR comes from a girl aged 2-10 years in good health and CMV-seronegative. Sequenced sample: PBMCs. CDR3 nucleotide sequence: TGCGCCAGCAGCCAAAGGGGCGGGGGGGTGGAAGATACGCAGTATTTT. The encoded protein is CASSQRGGGVEDTQYF.